One and the same sample provided the 5 T cell receptor beta chains below, sequenced in a study of Ad26.COV2.S vaccination and SARS-CoV-2 variants. The treatment denotes: over 15 received Ad26.COV2.S at low or high dose, single or two shots; 5 received placebo; per-sample allocation not given. Day 63 following the first vaccine or placebo injection was when the samples were taken. This table comes from immunoSEQ multiplex PCR, and its TCRdb copy is limited to in-frame clones, with some not included. This table has hundreds of thousands of clones, around 92% appearing once. Sequences were derived from peripheral blood, sampled in a trial of Ad26.COV2.S vaccine versus placebo. All receptors come from a person aged 18-60 years who received the Ad26.COV2.S COVID-19 vaccine or a placebo.

V is TRBV10-1 and J is TRBJ2-3, with TRBD2 matching 14 bases. The CDR3 spans 17 residues. V was pared by 7 bases and J by 0 bases, with 6 bases of the junction left unmatched. Germline V lookup: CDR1 WNHNN, CDR2 SYGVQD (reference sequence). The CDR3 here is CASTSRLAGGSTDTQYF. The CDR3 DNA sequence: TGCGCCAGCACCTCTAGACTAGCGGGGGGGAGCACAGATACGCAGTATTTT.

The rearrangement joins TRBV19 to TRBJ1-2; no definite D call. V gave up 0 bases and J gave up 4 bases, with 12 bases separating them. There are 15 residues in the CDR3. Germline assignment: CDR1 LNHDA and CDR2 SQIVND (reference sequence). The chain's CDR3 is CASSIDSDGSYGYTF. In DNA form, the CDR3 reads TGTGCCAGTAGTATAGATTCCGACGGCAGCTATGGCTACACCTTC.

This clone came up a few times. The CDR3, as DNA: TGTGCCAGCGATCTTGACAGGGGGTCGGGCTCACCCCTCCACTTT. It codes for CASDLDRGSGSPLHF. V and J are TRBV2 and TRBJ1-6; TRBD1 matches 9 bases. This CDR3 spans 15 amino acids. CDR1 and CDR2 (germline): SNHLY, FYNNEI. V was clipped by 8 bases and J by 10 bases; unmatched bases: 12.

CDR3 bases: TGTGCCAGCAGTTATTCAGCGGGGTGGGAGACCCAGTACTTC. Its translation is CASSYSAGWETQYF. This chain joins TRBV6-5 and TRBJ2-5, with TRBD2 matching 7 bases. This CDR3 has 14 amino acids. The junction had 6 bases not matched to a gene; V was cut back by 3 bases and J by 5 bases. Germline CDR1 reads MNHEY; CDR2 reads SVGAGI.

This clone turned up a few times. This chain connects TRBV7-2 to TRBJ2-1; tentative D call: TRBD1 (5 bases). Trimming left V 1 base short and J 10 bases short, with 11 bases between. Germline values: CDR1 SGHTA, CDR2 FQGNSA. The CDR3 covers 13 residues. The CDR3 protein is CASSLEGSGEQFF. The CDR3 DNA follows: TGTGCCAGCAGCTTAGAGGGGTCTGGCGAGCAGTTCTTC.